A single sample gave rise to the 29 T cell receptor beta chains below, sequenced in a study of blood T cells in healthy people across ages. A second about 6 to 12 cycle PCR used barcoded and J-beta primers. Each CDR3 protein is one row after TCRdb ran MiXCR on the 5' RACE reads. The sample lists around 1,500,000 distinct CDR3 sequences, about 28% occurring once. Sequenced: blood. The receptor set was obtained from a woman aged 30 to 39 in good health.

V and J are TRBV29-1 and TRBJ1-2; TRBD1 matches 7 bases. The V and J ends lost 0 bases and 3 bases, in that order; junction bases with no gene match: 7. The CDR3 length is 15 residues. CDR1 and CDR2 from the germline V gene are SQVTM and ANQGSEA. CDR3 in DNA: TGCAGCGTTGAAGATACAGGGGACGGGGACTATGGCTACACCTTC. It is translated as CSVEDTGDGDYGYTF.

On this clonotype itself: One end of the junction varies from germline; a read error may be responsible. The rearrangement links TRBV9 to TRBJ1-2; D is ambiguous. Germline CDR1 and CDR2: SGDLS and YYNGEE. There are 13 residues in the CDR3. The CDR3 sequence: CASSFRANHGYTF. DNA for the CDR3: TGTGCCAGCAGTTTCCGAGCTAACCATGGCTACACCTTC. The variable domain in full, completed from reference TRBV9 and TRBJ1-2, reads DSGVTQTPKHLITATGQRVTLRCSPRSGDLSVYWYQQSLDQGLQFLIQYYNGEERAKGNILERFSAQQFPDLHSELNLSSLELGDSALYFCASSFRANHGYTFGSGTRLTVV.

This clonotype occurred many times. The rearrangement uses TRBV12-3 or TRBV12-4 and TRBJ2-5; D may correspond to TRBD1 or TRBD2 (5 bases each). The V end was cut by 5 bases, the J end by 2 bases, with 12 bases between. This CDR3 region has 14 residues. The CDR3 DNA reads as TGTGCCAGCAGTCAGCGGACACTGCAAGAGACCCAGTACTTC. Its translation: CASSQRTLQETQYF.

V gene TRBV18 combines with J gene TRBJ2-2, with a possible D match to TRBD1 (5 bases). Trimming removed 5 bases at V and 0 bases at J, with 10 bases between. Per germline, CDR1 KGHSH and CDR2 LQKENI. The CDR3 spans 15 residues. The DNA of the CDR3 is TGTGCCAGCTCAAGGACAATCGCGAACACCGGGGAGCTGTTTTTT. It codes for CASSRTIANTGELFF.

This clonotype came up a few times. V is TRBV20-1 and J is TRBJ2-1, with D tentatively TRBD1 or TRBD2 (5 bases each). Germline V lookup: CDR1 DFQATT, CDR2 SNEGSKA (reference sequence). The V end lost 3 bases, the J end lost 6 bases, and 15 bases lay between the germline ends. CDR3 size: 14 residues. The CDR3 is CSASWGPPGNEQFF. The DNA of the CDR3 is TGCAGTGCTAGCTGGGGACCCCCCGGCAATGAGCAGTTCTTC.

The rearrangement links TRBV7-6 to TRBJ2-2, with D possibly being TRBD2 (6 bases). Trimming shortened V by 0 bases and J by 5 bases, and 13 bases separated the two germline ends. The CDR3 loop spans 16 amino acids. The V gene's germline CDR1 is SGHVS and CDR2 FNYEAQ. The CDR3, as DNA: TGTGCCAGCAGCTTAGCGCAAGGCGGGACGACCGGGGAGCTGTTTTTT. Amino acid sequence: CASSLAQGGTTGELFF. Full variable domain (remainder filled in from reference TRBV7-6 and TRBJ2-2): GAGVSQSPRYKVTKRGQDVALRCDPISGHVSLYWYRQALGQGPEFLTYFNYEAQQDKSGLPNDRFSAERPEGSISTLTIQRTEQRDSAMYRCASSLAQGGTTGELFFGEGSRLTVL.

To note about this clonotype: Given a much more abundant clone one base away, this may be a read error. The rearrangement joins TRBV7-2 to TRBJ2-3; D is unresolved. This CDR3 spans 12 amino acids. Germline V gene sequence: CDR1 SGHTA, CDR2 FQGNSA. The CDR3 loop is CAGSLGTYTQYF. The CDR3 DNA is TGTGCCGGCAGCTTAGGCACATATACGCAGTATTTT.

This clonotype was counted ten times or more. The chain is built from TRBV25-1 and TRBJ1-2; D unresolved. V was cut by 5 bases and J by 8 bases, with 21 bases left in between. Germline CDR1 is MGHDK and CDR2 is SYGVNS. The CDR3 spans 15 residues. CDR3 protein: CASSPEPPKMGGYTF. The CDR3, as DNA: TGTGCCAGCAGTCCGGAGCCACCGAAAATGGGCGGCTACACCTTC.

This clonotype turned up a few times. CDR3 sequence (DNA): TGCGCCAGCAGCCAAGCCGGGCTGTCCCGACGAAACACAGATACGCAGTATTTT. Its protein product is CASSQAGLSRRNTDTQYF. The rearrangement uses TRBV4-1 and TRBJ2-3; D remains ambiguous. Germline values: CDR1 MGHRA, CDR2 YSYEKL. The CDR3 runs 18 residues. The V end lost 1 base, the J end lost 2 bases, and 19 bases lay between the germline ends.

The V gene is TRBV7-9, the J gene TRBJ2-5; weak D call: TRBD1 (6 bases). Looked up from germline, CDR1 is SEHNR and CDR2 is FQNEAQ (reference sequence). The CDR3 has 13 residues. The V end was cut by 6 bases, the J end by 11 bases, with 19 bases between. CDR3 in amino acids: CASRAGVSYGQYF. The CDR3 nucleotides are TGTGCCAGCAGAGCAGGGGTCTCCTACGGGCAGTACTTC.

V usage is TRBV29-1 and J usage is TRBJ2-3, with 9 nucleotides matching TRBD1. After removal of 3 bases from V and 7 bases from J, the junction contained 8 bases not matched to a gene. Germline loops: CDR1 SQVTM, CDR2 ANQGSEA. CDR3 size: 14 residues. The CDR3 reads CSVEGDRASYTQYF. The CDR3 bases are TGCAGCGTTGAGGGGGACAGGGCATCCTATACGCAGTATTTT.

This rearrangement joins TRBV5-1 to TRBJ2-3; 7 bases are shared with TRBD1. CDR3 length equals 16 residues. Germline CDR1 and CDR2: SGHRS and YFSETQ. Germline trimming cut 0 bases from V and 5 bases from J; bases unmatched to any gene: 9. The chain's CDR3 is CASSLGLTRTGDTQYF. The CDR3 DNA sequence: TGCGCCAGCAGCTTGGGCCTTACTAGGACAGGAGATACGCAGTATTTT.

At least ten counts were recorded for this clonotype. This chain links TRBV6-5 with TRBJ1-2, with a weak D call TRBD1 (5 bases). V dropped 5 bases and J dropped 5 bases, with 18 bases sitting between them. Germline CDR1 and CDR2: MNHEY and SVGAGI. This CDR3 has 15 residues. CDR3 in amino acids: CASSPGGTGVYGYTF. DNA of the CDR3: TGTGCCAGCAGTCCGGGAGGGACCGGGGTGTATGGCTACACCTTC.

The rearrangement uses TRBV6-2 or TRBV6-3 and TRBJ2-7; D gene unclear. V lost 2 bases and J lost 6, with 8 bases in between. Per germline, CDR1 MNHEY and CDR2 SVGEGT. CDR3 size: 12 residues. CDR3 loop: CASSYLVGEQYF. For the CDR3, the DNA is TGTGCCAGCAGTTACCTCGTGGGCGAGCAGTACTTC.

This clonotype appeared a few times. The chain has TRBV2 and TRBJ2-4, with TRBD1 as a possible D gene (5 bases). Trimming left V 7 bases short and J 6 bases short, with 13 bases between. Germline loops: CDR1 SNHLY, CDR2 FYNNEI. The CDR3 covers 13 residues. The CDR3 DNA sequence: TGTGCCAGCAAGAAGACAGATCCAAACATTCAGTACTTC. It translates to CASKKTDPNIQYF.

About this clonotype itself: The junction differs from germline at one of its ends, possibly a read error. This sequence joins TRBV20-1 and TRBJ2-1; unclear D gene. Germline assignment: CDR1 DFQATT and CDR2 SNEGSKA (reference sequence). The CDR3 spans 11 residues. The CDR3: CSASDRNEQLF. CDR3 in DNA: TGCAGTGCTTCTGATCGAAATGAGCAGCTCTTC.

Of note for this clonotype: The germline gene is not matched at one end of the junction; a read error may be the cause. The V gene is TRBV5-1, the J gene TRBJ2-5; unclear D gene. Germline CDR1 SGHRS, CDR2 YFSETQ. This CDR3 region has 13 residues. The CDR3 region has the DNA TGTGCCAGCAGCTTAGTCCTGCGGGAGACCCAGTACTTC. It codes for CASSLVLRETQYF.

Note on this clonotype: This clone may be a read error of a much larger clone one base away. The V gene is TRBV10-3, the J gene TRBJ2-7, with D possibly TRBD2 on 5 matching bases. Germline lookup yields CDR1 ENHRY and CDR2 SYGVKD. The ends were cut back, 1 base at V and 0 bases at J, with 10 bases in the middle. CDR3 length: 15 amino acids. The CDR3: CAISEFRGYSYEQYF. In nucleotides, the CDR3 is TGTGCCATCAGTGAGTTTCGGGGTTACTCCTACGAGCAGTACTTC.

CDR3 coding DNA: TGCAGTGCTAGAGCGAGGTACGGACAGGCTAATCAGCCCCAGCATTTT. Translating gives CSARARYGQANQPQHF. The rearrangement uses TRBV20-1 and TRBJ1-5; 7 positions agree with TRBD1. This CDR3 is 16 amino acids long. Germline CDR1 and CDR2: DFQATT and SNEGSKA (reference sequence). Losses at the gene ends were 1 base for V and 4 bases for J; bases not matched to a gene: 10.

CDR3 nucleotides: TGCGCCAGCAGCCAAGAAATAGCGGGGGGACCGGATACGCAGTATTTT. Translation gives CASSQEIAGGPDTQYF. The chain uses TRBV4-1 and TRBJ2-3, with TRBD2 identical over 10 bases. Germline V gene data show CDR1 as MGHRA and CDR2 as YSYEKL. The V segment lost 0 bases and the J segment 6 bases; nucleotides outside the gene matches: 6. CDR3 length: 16 amino acids.

This clonotype was seen more than once but under ten times. CDR3: CTVGQRETQYF. DNA of the CDR3: TGTACCGTTGGACAGCGGGAGACCCAGTACTTC. J is TRBJ2-5 and V is TRBV7-9, with D maybe TRBD1 (6 bases). CDR1 is SEHNR and CDR2 is FQNEAQ in the germline V gene (reference sequence). This CDR3 is 11 amino acids long.

The rearrangement links TRBV29-1 to TRBJ2-3; D is perhaps TRBD1 (7 bases). The germline V gene encodes CDR1 SQVTM and CDR2 ANQGSEA. V gave up 6 bases and J gave up 4 bases, with 11 bases separating them. There are 12 residues in the CDR3. The CDR3 DNA follows: TGCAGCGTCAGGGGGGCCGCAGATACGCAGTATTTT. Its protein is CSVRGAADTQYF.

This clonotype was seen a few times. V gene TRBV7-9 combines with J gene TRBJ1-2, with D unresolved. CDR3 length: 13 amino acids. CDR1 SEHNR and CDR2 FQNEAQ come from the germline V gene (reference sequence). V lost 1 base, J lost 8 bases, and 11 bases lay in between. Written as DNA, the CDR3 is TGTGCCAGCAGCTTAGTAGAGTCCGGGGGCTACACCTTC. Translated, it gives CASSLVESGGYTF. Supplemented by reference TRBV7-9 and TRBJ1-2, the full variable domain reads DTGVSQNPRHKITKRGQNVTFRCDPISEHNRLYWYRQTLGQGPEFLTYFQNEAQLEKSRLLSDRFSAERPKGSFSTLEIQRTEQGDSAMYLCASSLVESGGYTFGSGTRLTVV.

V gene TRBV7-2 combines with J gene TRBJ2-1; D remains ambiguous. V lost 7 bases, J lost 8 bases, and 15 bases lay in between. This CDR3 is 13 amino acids long. CDR1 is SGHTA and CDR2 is FQGNSA in the germline V gene. The CDR3 nucleotides read TGTGCCAGCAATCTCCTCTCGGTGGATGAGCAGTTCTTC. Translating it yields CASNLLSVDEQFF.

This clonotype showed up just a few times. The CDR3 nucleotides are TGTGCCAGCAGTGCCGGGGGGAGAGACATTCAGTACTTC. Protein: CASSAGGRDIQYF. The rearrangement links TRBV2 to TRBJ2-4; 7 nucleotides match TRBD2. The CDR3 runs to 13 residues. V was pared by 4 bases and J by 8 bases, with 5 bases of the junction left unmatched. Germline V lookup: CDR1 SNHLY, CDR2 FYNNEI.

This clonotype has more than one count but fewer than ten. V and J are TRBV9 and TRBJ2-3; no clear D. Trimming took 0 bases from V and 4 from J, leaving 12 bases between them. The CDR3 runs to 15 residues. Germline V gene sequence: CDR1 SGDLS, CDR2 YYNGEE. This chain's CDR3 is CASSVGMNRPDTQYF. The CDR3, as DNA: TGTGCCAGCAGCGTAGGAATGAATCGCCCAGATACGCAGTATTTT.

This clonotype showed up just a few times. V is TRBV11-2 and J is TRBJ2-1; the D is unclear. With 4 bases removed from V and 8 bases from J, the gap between germline ends came to 12 bases. The CDR3 length is 13 residues. Germline V CDR1 and CDR2: SGHAT, FQNNGV. The CDR3 spells CASSSSRCDEQFF. DNA for the CDR3: TGTGCCAGCAGCTCCTCGCGATGCGATGAGCAGTTCTTC. Full variable domain (missing parts from reference TRBV11-2 and TRBJ2-1): EAGVAQSPRYKIIEKRQSVAFWCNPISGHATLYWYQQILGQGPKLLIQFQNNGVVDDSQLPKDRFSAERLKGVDSTLKIQPAKLEDSAVYLCASSSSRCDEQFFGPGTRLTVL.

The rearrangement uses TRBV5-1 and TRBJ2-5; 10 positions match TRBD1. V lost 7 bases to trimming and J lost 4 bases; unmatched junction nucleotides: 7. The CDR3 is 14 residues long. Germline V gene lookup returns CDR1 SGHRS and CDR2 YFSETQ. CDR3 residues: CASYRDRGLETQYF. For the CDR3, the DNA is TGCGCCAGCTACCGGGACAGGGGATTAGAGACCCAGTACTTC.

As DNA, the CDR3 is TGCAGTGCTAGAGCAGGGTCATATGAAAAACTGTTTTTT. Its protein is CSARAGSYEKLFF. The chain combines TRBV20-1 with TRBJ1-4, with D tentatively TRBD1 (5 bases). Deletions cut 1 base from V and 6 bases from J, with 9 bases between. This CDR3 region has 13 residues. Per the germline V gene, CDR1 is DFQATT and CDR2 is SNEGSKA (reference sequence).